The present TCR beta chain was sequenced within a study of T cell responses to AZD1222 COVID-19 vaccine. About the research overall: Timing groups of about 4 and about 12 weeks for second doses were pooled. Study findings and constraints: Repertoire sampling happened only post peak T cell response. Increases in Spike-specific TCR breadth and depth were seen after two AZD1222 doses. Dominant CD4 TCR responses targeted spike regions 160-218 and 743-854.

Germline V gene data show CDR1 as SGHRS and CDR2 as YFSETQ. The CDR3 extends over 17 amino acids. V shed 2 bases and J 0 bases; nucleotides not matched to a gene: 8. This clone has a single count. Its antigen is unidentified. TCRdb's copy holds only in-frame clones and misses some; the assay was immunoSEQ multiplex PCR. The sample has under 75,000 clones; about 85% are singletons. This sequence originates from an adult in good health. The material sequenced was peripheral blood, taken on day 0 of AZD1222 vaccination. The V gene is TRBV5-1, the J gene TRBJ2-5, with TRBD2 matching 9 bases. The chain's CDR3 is CASSFRLAGNNQETQYF. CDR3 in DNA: TGCGCCAGCAGCTTTAGGCTAGCGGGGAACAACCAAGAGACCCAGTACTTC.